This is a list of T cell receptor beta chains from one sample in a study of shared clonotypes between healthy human individuals. Profiled with immunoSEQ multiplex PCR; TCRdb holds only in-frame clones, not every one. The sample holds about 1.1 million clones, roughly 80% seen once. Sequenced: memory CD4+ T cells from PBMCs. Receptors originate from a young man in good health. Some clones in this sample may be carry-over from other donors' samples. CDR3s include the opening cysteine and the closing phenylalanine or tryptophan.

J gene: TRBJ1-5
V gene: TRBV6-5
CDR3 length: 13
CDR3 protein: CASSLGGGQPQHF

J gene: TRBJ1-5
V gene: TRBV7-2
CDR3 length: 13
CDR3 protein: CASSRDGYQPQHF

J gene: TRBJ1-2
V gene: TRBV19
CDR3 length: 14
CDR3 protein: CASSAGLRLGGYTF

J gene: TRBJ1-6
V gene: TRBV27
CDR3 length: 18
CDR3 protein: CASSLQAGGTAGNSPLHF

J gene: TRBJ2-3
V gene: TRBV9
CDR3 length: 17
CDR3 protein: CASSAPQGDRGLGTQYF

J gene: TRBJ2-7
V gene: TRBV7-8
CDR3 length: 14
CDR3 protein: CASSLGILASEQYF

J gene: TRBJ2-1
V gene: TRBV5-1
CDR3 length: 14
CDR3 protein: CASSLGTRDNEQFF

J gene: TRBJ1-5
V gene: TRBV7-3
CDR3 length: 17
CDR3 protein: CASSLKGTWYSNQPQHF

J gene: TRBJ2-3
V gene: TRBV5-4
CDR3 length: 14
CDR3 protein: CASSLERGSDTQYF

J gene: TRBJ2-5
V gene: TRBV7-9
CDR3 length: 15
CDR3 protein: CASSPHGRGAGTQYF

J gene: TRBJ2-1
V gene: TRBV9
CDR3 length: 15
CDR3 protein: CASSALAEGDGEQFF

J gene: TRBJ1-1
V gene: TRBV28
CDR3 length: 16
CDR3 protein: CASRPGGAKGNTEAFF

J gene: TRBJ1-2
V gene: TRBV7-9
CDR3 length: 13
CDR3 protein: CASSFSGNYGYTF

J gene: TRBJ2-6
V gene: TRBV7-9
CDR3 length: 18
CDR3 protein: CASSPKGAGSSGANVLTF

J gene: TRBJ2-7
V gene: TRBV2
CDR3 length: 13
CDR3 protein: CAIGRDNANEQYF

J gene: TRBJ1-1
V gene: TRBV14
CDR3 length: 15
CDR3 protein: CASSQVGQGRTEAFF

J gene: TRBJ1-4
V gene: TRBV9
CDR3 length: 16
CDR3 protein: CASSERVDPGQGKLFF

J gene: TRBJ2-5
V gene: TRBV6-5
CDR3 length: 14
CDR3 protein: CASSYGIGKETQYF

J gene: TRBJ2-7
V gene: TRBV2
CDR3 length: 14
CDR3 protein: CASSAEQNSYEQYF

J gene: TRBJ1-5
V gene: TRBV28
CDR3 length: 15
CDR3 protein: CASSRGQGFGQPQHF

J gene: TRBJ2-7
V gene: TRBV7-9
CDR3 length: 15
CDR3 protein: CASSLAGTAVYEQYF

J gene: TRBJ1-1
V gene: TRBV18
CDR3 length: 17
CDR3 protein: CASSPNTGGMYSPEAFF

J gene: TRBJ1-3
V gene: TRBV4-1
CDR3 length: 17
CDR3 protein: CASSQYTGGSEGNTIYF

J gene: TRBJ1-2
V gene: TRBV19
CDR3 length: 14
CDR3 protein: CASSMSPANYGYTF

J gene: TRBJ2-7
V gene: TRBV11-2
CDR3 length: 15
CDR3 protein: CASSFHQGLQYEQYF

J gene: TRBJ1-1
V gene: TRBV19
CDR3 length: 13
CDR3 protein: CASRPRAGTEAFF

J gene: TRBJ2-7
V gene: TRBV27
CDR3 length: 15
CDR3 protein: CASSTTASGGYEQYF

J gene: TRBJ2-5
V gene: TRBV7-2
CDR3 length: 16
CDR3 protein: CASSPPRLARTETQYF